The clone carrying this T cell receptor (beta chain) has a single count. This entry comes from a study of blood T cell repertoires in COVID-19. Study as a whole: Spain, Italy and the United States supplied samples that represented acute and convalescent COVID-19. The analysed material was cDNA or gDNA that came from T cells, B-cell-depleted T cells, or PBMCs.

In the authors' workflow: From reference gene primer amplification, estimates of nucleated cell counts were derived. This table comes from immunoSEQ multiplex PCR, and its TCRdb copy is limited to in-frame clones, with some not included. The DNA was the basis for D and trimming; V, J and clone size are from that table. The table includes some 120,000 clones, about three quarters detected once. V was pared by 4 bases and J by 6 bases, with 6 bases of the junction left unmatched. This CDR3 spans 17 amino acids. CDR1 and CDR2 from the germline V gene are SNHLY and FYNNEI. The rearrangement uses TRBV2 and TRBJ2-2; TRBD2 aligns across 15 bases. The sample was peripheral blood. The clonotype comes from a human donor with acute or convalescent COVID-19. The donor label of this sample is uncertain. This CDR3 reads CASSAWTSGGAAGELFF. The CDR3 DNA sequence: TGTGCCAGCAGTGCCTGGACTAGCGGGGGGGCGGCCGGGGAGCTGTTTTTT.